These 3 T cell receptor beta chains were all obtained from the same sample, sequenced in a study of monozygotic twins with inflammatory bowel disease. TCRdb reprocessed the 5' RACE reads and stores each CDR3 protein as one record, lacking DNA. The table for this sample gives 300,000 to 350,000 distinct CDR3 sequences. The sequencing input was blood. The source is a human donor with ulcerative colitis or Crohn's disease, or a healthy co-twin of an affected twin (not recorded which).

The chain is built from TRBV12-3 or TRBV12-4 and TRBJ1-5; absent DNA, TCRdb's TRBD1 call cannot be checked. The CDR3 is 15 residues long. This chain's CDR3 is CASSRDIQRGQPQHF.

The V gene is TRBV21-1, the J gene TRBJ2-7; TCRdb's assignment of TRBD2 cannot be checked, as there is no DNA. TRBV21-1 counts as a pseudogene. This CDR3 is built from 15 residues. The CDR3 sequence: CASSKGRTGPYEQYF.

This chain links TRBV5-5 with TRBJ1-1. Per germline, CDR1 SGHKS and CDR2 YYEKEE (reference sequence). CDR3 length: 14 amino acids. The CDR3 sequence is CASSSLAGLVEAFF.